The 3 T cell receptor beta chains below come from one sample, sequenced in a study of response to subunit inactivated influenza vaccine. TCRdb re-derived calls from the RT-PCR reads in MiXCR, one entry per CDR3 protein. The sample has about 520,000 distinct CDR3 sequences; about a tenth are singletons. Material: PBMCs from blood, obtained 40 to 50 days after vaccination. These receptors all stem from a middle-aged man who received an inactivated influenza vaccine.

This clonotype appeared many times. The gene calls are TRBV6-2 or TRBV6-3 and TRBJ2-1; D call uncertain. CDR1 and CDR2 from the germline V gene are MNHEY and SVGEGT. The V end lost 6 bases, the J end lost 2 bases, and 17 bases lay between the germline ends. The CDR3 runs to 16 residues. The CDR3, as DNA: TGTGCCAGCAGAATAACCCGGTCCTGGCCCTACAATGAGCAGTTCTTC. It yields the protein CASRITRSWPYNEQFF.

This clonotype came up a few times. J is TRBJ2-1 and V is TRBV5-4; TRBD1 matches 8 bases. Trimming took 4 bases from V and 3 from J; bases not matched to a gene: 3. This CDR3 is 14 amino acids long. Germline CDR1 SGHNT, CDR2 YYREEE (reference sequence). This CDR3 reads CASSIQGVYNEQFF. Written as DNA, the CDR3 is TGTGCCAGCAGCATACAGGGGGTCTACAATGAGCAGTTCTTC.

This clonotype has at least ten counts. The V call is TRBV5-1, the J call TRBJ2-1; D is perhaps TRBD2 (6 bases). There are 13 residues in the CDR3. Germline lookup yields CDR1 SGHRS and CDR2 YFSETQ. V lost 3 bases and J 8 bases, leaving 12 bases between the germline ends. CDR3 in amino acids: CASSSGWEDEQFF. The CDR3 region has the DNA TGCGCCAGCAGCTCCGGGTGGGAGGATGAGCAGTTCTTC.